A selection of T cell receptor beta chains follows, all from one sample in a study of T cell changes during pregnancy in multiple sclerosis. Data came from immunoSEQ multiplex PCR; TCRdb stores just in-frame clones and leaves some out. This sample has about 97,000 clones, with approximately 90% found just once. The sequenced sample was peripheral blood, obtained in the second trimester of pregnancy. These receptors were collected from a female donor in good health, enrolled as a control in a pregnancy study. Each CDR3 is given with its conserved first and last residue. Fields, in order: CDR3 length, D gene, V gene, J gene, CDR3 DNA, CDR3 protein. A D gene is named only where the DNA matches it firmly.

length: 15; D: NA; V: TRBV2; J: TRBJ2-5; DNA: TGTGCCACCTCGATGGGGCGGGGCGCCCCGGGGACCCAGTACTTC; CDR3: CATSMGRGAPGTQYF
length: 14; D: TRBD1; V: TRBV6-5; J: TRBJ2-7; DNA: TGTGCCAGCAGTGGCACAGGGGTAGTCTACGAGCAGTACTTC; CDR3: CASSGTGVVYEQYF
length: 15; D: TRBD1; V: TRBV18; J: TRBJ2-7; DNA: TGTGCCAGCTCACCGACGACAGGGGGCGGCTACGAGCAGTACTTC; CDR3: CASSPTTGGGYEQYF
length: 15; D: NA; V: TRBV19; J: TRBJ2-1; DNA: TGTGCCAGTAACCGGATAAGTACGGGTTTCGATGAGCAGTTCTTC; CDR3: CASNRISTGFDEQFF
length: 13; D: TRBD1; V: TRBV10-2; J: TRBJ1-1; DNA: TGCGCCGGGCAAACGGGACAGTCGGCTGAAGCTTTCTTT; CDR3: CAGQTGQSAEAFF
length: 18; D: TRBD2; V: TRBV7-2; J: TRBJ2-1; DNA: TGTGCCAGCAGCTTAAACGGCCTAGCGGGGGCCACGAGTGGAAATCAGTTCTTC; CDR3: CASSLNGLAGATSGNQFF
length: 16; D: TRBD1; V: TRBV18; J: TRBJ2-7; DNA: TGTGCCAGCTCACCTCCTTGGACAGGAGAAGCCTACGAGCAGTACTTC; CDR3: CASSPPWTGEAYEQYF
length: 17; D: NA; V: TRBV7-9; J: TRBJ2-7; DNA: TGTGCCAGCAGCCCGGGGGGCTCCGGCCTTTCCACCTACGAGCAGTACTTC; CDR3: CASSPGGSGLSTYEQYF
length: 14; D: NA; V: TRBV29-1; J: TRBJ1-1; DNA: TGCAGCGTTGGAACAGCTACGTCGAACACTGAAGCTTTCTTT; CDR3: CSVGTATSNTEAFF
length: 12; D: NA; V: TRBV29-1; J: TRBJ2-1; DNA: TGCAGCGTCTGCCCCGTCCGGGATGAGCAGTTCTTC; CDR3: CSVCPVRDEQFF